A selection of T cell receptor beta chains follows, all from one sample in a study of cytomegalovirus exposure and HLA in healthy donors. The table came from immunoSEQ multiplex PCR; TCRdb's copy has only in-frame clones and leaves some out. Of 150,000 to 180,000 clones in the sample, 86% were seen once. Sequencing was done on a sample of PBMCs. Receptor source: a human donor in good health. CDR3s include the opening cysteine and the closing phenylalanine or tryptophan. A D gene is named only where the DNA matches it firmly. Clone size is not always given. Where it is, it says once, few, many or a class for expanded clones.

CDR3 protein	CDR3 DNA	CDR3 length	V gene	clone size	J gene	D gene
CASRQGGDQPQHF	TGTGCCAGCAGACAGGGGGGGGATCAGCCCCAGCATTTT	13	TRBV28	once	TRBJ1-5	TRBD1
CSVNRDKNTEAFF	TGCAGCGTGAACCGGGACAAGAACACTGAAGCTTTCTTT	13	TRBV29-1	-	TRBJ1-1	-
CASSAQGGSGNTIYF	TGTGCCAGCAGTGCCCAGGGTGGCTCTGGAAACACCATATATTTT	15	TRBV27	-	TRBJ1-3	-
CASSLSMRKDSTDTQYF	TGTGCCAGCAGTTTATCGATGAGGAAAGATAGCACAGATACGCAGTATTTT	17	TRBV28	-	TRBJ2-3	-
CASSGGLSYNEQFF	TGTGCCAGCAGCGGGGGGCTCTCCTACAATGAGCAGTTCTTC	14	TRBV2	-	TRBJ2-1	-
CASSLDREYNEQFF	TGCGCCAGCAGCTTGGACAGGGAGTACAATGAGCAGTTCTTC	14	TRBV5-1	-	TRBJ2-1	-
CASRRETGQGVIDYTF	TGCGCCAGCAGACGGGAGACGGGACAGGGAGTTATCGACTACACCTTC	16	TRBV5-1	-	TRBJ1-2	TRBD1
CASSGGDSYNEQFF	TGCGCCAGCAGCGGAGGGGACAGCTACAATGAGCAGTTCTTC	14	TRBV5-1	once	TRBJ2-1	-
CASSEAVSSGNTIYF	TGTGCCAGCAGTGAAGCGGTGAGCTCTGGAAACACCATATATTTT	15	TRBV2	-	TRBJ1-3	-
CATRIGSGRANEQYF	TGTGCCACCCGGATAGGGAGCGGGAGGGCCAACGAGCAGTACTTC	15	TRBV2	-	TRBJ2-7	TRBD2
CASSPRDRGIYEQYF	TGTGCCAGCAGCCCAAGAGACAGGGGTATTTACGAGCAGTACTTC	15	TRBV11-3	-	TRBJ2-7	TRBD1
CASSPTRGTSYEQYF	TGTGCCAGCAGCCCGACCCGGGGAACCTCCTACGAGCAGTACTTC	15	TRBV7-9	-	TRBJ2-7	-
CASGDRVYGYTF	TGTGCCAGCGGAGACAGGGTTTATGGCTACACCTTC	12	TRBV7-9	-	TRBJ1-2	TRBD1
CASSPGLAVLYQETQYF	TGTGCCAGCTCGCCGGGACTAGCGGTTTTGTACCAAGAGACCCAGTACTTC	17	TRBV18	-	TRBJ2-5	TRBD2
CATSRDEDFGYTF	TGTGCCACCAGCAGAGATGAGGACTTCGGCTACACCTTC	13	TRBV15	-	TRBJ1-2	-
CASSEQGRGTEAFF	TGTGCCAGCAGTGAGCAGGGGAGGGGCACTGAAGCTTTCTTT	14	TRBV6-1	-	TRBJ1-1	-
CASSFRQGITGNTIYF	TGTGCCAGCAGCTTTAGGCAGGGGATTACTGGAAACACCATATATTTT	16	TRBV7-8	once	TRBJ1-3	-
CSVDHGTSGGWSSYNEQFF	TGCAGCGTCGACCATGGGACTAGCGGGGGCTGGAGCTCCTACAATGAGCAGTTCTTC	19	TRBV29-1	-	TRBJ2-1	TRBD2
CASSLAGTSGRFDYNEQFF	TGTGCCAGCAGCTTAGCGGGGACTAGCGGGAGGTTTGATTACAATGAGCAGTTCTTC	19	TRBV7-6	once	TRBJ2-1	TRBD2
CSGKTSGSNTGELFF	TGCAGCGGGAAGACTAGCGGGAGTAACACCGGGGAGCTGTTTTTT	15	TRBV29-1	-	TRBJ2-2	TRBD2
CASSLVDRARFF	TGTGCCAGCAGCTTAGTGGACAGGGCGAGATTCTTC	12	TRBV7-9	-	TRBJ1-2	TRBD1
CASSIGQQNEKLFF	TGTGCCAGTAGTATAGGACAGCAGAATGAAAAACTGTTTTTT	14	TRBV19	-	TRBJ1-4	-
CASSRDIMRPVNTEAFF	TGTGCCAGCAGTCGGGACATTATGAGGCCGGTGAACACTGAAGCTTTCTTT	17	TRBV28	-	TRBJ1-1	-
CASSSSAGRALAGELFF	TGTGCCAGCAGTTCGTCAGCAGGTCGCGCGCTCGCCGGGGAGCTGTTTTTT	17	TRBV6-8	-	TRBJ2-2	-
CASSLYRENTEAFF	TGTGCCAGCAGCTTATACAGGGAAAACACTGAAGCTTTCTTT	14	TRBV5-5	once	TRBJ1-1	-
CSVVGGARETQYF	TGCAGCGTTGTTGGGGGGGCACGGGAGACCCAGTACTTC	13	TRBV29-1	-	TRBJ2-5	-
CASSFSGRGANTEAFF	TGTGCCAGCAGCTTTAGTGGGAGGGGAGCGAACACTGAAGCTTTCTTT	16	TRBV7-8	-	TRBJ1-1	-
CASSVNEGNTIYF	TGTGCCAGCAGTGTGAACGAGGGAAACACCATATATTTT	13	TRBV2	-	TRBJ1-3	-
CASSLRPLGDYEQYF	TGTGCCAGCAGTTTAAGACCCTTGGGCGACTACGAGCAGTACTTC	15	TRBV27	few	TRBJ2-7	-
CASTKEVQGLMNTEAFF	TGTGCCAGTACCAAAGAGGTGCAGGGCCTCATGAACACTGAAGCTTTCTTT	17	TRBV19	few	TRBJ1-1	-
CASSRGLLNEQFF	TGTGCCAGCTCGAGGGGACTATTGAATGAGCAGTTCTTC	13	TRBV18	-	TRBJ2-1	TRBD2
CASGGANVLTF	TGTGCCTCGGGTGGGGCCAACGTCCTGACTTTC	11	TRBV28	-	TRBJ2-6	-
CASSLNGQGTEAFF	TGTGCCAGCAGCTTGAACGGACAAGGCACTGAAGCTTTCTTT	14	TRBV11-1	-	TRBJ1-1	-
CASSLFSTGNSNEQFF	TGTGCCAGCAGCCTGTTTTCGACAGGGAATAGCAATGAGCAGTTCTTC	16	TRBV9	once	TRBJ2-1	TRBD1
CASSADRENIQYF	TGTGCCAGCAGCGCAGACAGGGAAAACATTCAGTACTTC	13	TRBV11-2	once	TRBJ2-4	TRBD1
CASSLGGPADTQYF	TGTGCCAGCAGCTTAGGGGGCCCCGCAGATACGCAGTATTTT	14	TRBV11-2	-	TRBJ2-3	-
CAISLDRVAQPQHF	TGTGCCATCTCCCTGGACAGGGTAGCTCAGCCCCAGCATTTT	14	TRBV10-3	-	TRBJ1-5	TRBD1
CASSVEYRGGGYTF	TGTGCCAGCAGCGTAGAATACAGGGGAGGAGGCTACACCTTC	14	TRBV9	-	TRBJ1-2	TRBD1
CAWRGQGYTEAFF	TGTGCCTGGAGGGGACAGGGCTACACTGAAGCTTTCTTT	13	TRBV30	few	TRBJ1-1	TRBD1
CASSQFGARGYTF	TGTGCCAGCAGCCAATTTGGGGCAAGGGGCTACACCTTC	13	TRBV14	-	TRBJ1-2	-
CASSLVTHNTGELFF	TGCGCCAGCAGCTTGGTCACTCACAACACCGGGGAGCTGTTTTTT	15	TRBV5-1	-	TRBJ2-2	-